This is a list of T cell receptor beta chains from one sample in a study of T cells in Graves' hyperthyroidism and ophthalmopathy. Each CDR3 protein is one row after TCRdb ran MiXCR on the multiplex PCR reads. Of more than 500,000 distinct CDR3 sequences in the sample, about 45% were seen once. Material: peripheral blood or thyroid tissue (not recorded which). The receptors were sampled from an adult woman with Graves' disease, either hyperthyroidism or ophthalmopathy (not recorded which). Both conserved end residues are part of each CDR3. The D gene is left open where the match is weak. Clone size is stated in some rows and not others, as once, few, many or a class when expanded.

V: TRBV9
D: TRBD1
J: TRBJ1-4
size: -
CDR3: CAGSQAFDRATTNEKLFF
DNA: TGTGCCGGCAGCCAAGCATTCGACAGGGCAACAACTAATGAAAAACTGTTTTTT

V: TRBV14
D: -
J: TRBJ2-7
size: many
CDR3: CASSQDNRAVEQYF
DNA: TGTGCCAGCAGCCAAGATAACAGGGCCGTCGAGCAGTACTTC

V: TRBV29-1
D: -
J: TRBJ2-7
size: -
CDR3: CSVEWQGTYEQYF
DNA: TGCAGCGTTGAATGGCAGGGCACCTACGAGCAGTACTTC

V: TRBV2
D: -
J: TRBJ2-6
size: -
CDR3: CAGSENGNSGANVLTF
DNA: TGTGCCGGCAGTGAAAATGGGAACTCTGGGGCCAACGTCCTGACTTTC

V: TRBV19
D: -
J: TRBJ1-1
size: -
CDR3: CASSIRGPTEAFF
DNA: TGTGCCAGTAGTATTCGGGGACCCACTGAAGCTTTCTTT

V: TRBV7-2
D: -
J: TRBJ2-2
size: -
CDR3: CASSFKQGLVDTGELFF
DNA: TGTGCCAGCAGCTTTAAACAAGGACTGGTCGACACCGGGGAGCTGTTTTTT

V: TRBV7-9
D: -
J: TRBJ2-6
size: -
CDR3: CASRTTGANVLTF
DNA: TGTGCCAGCAGAACAACTGGGGCCAACGTCCTGACTTTC

V: TRBV2
D: TRBD1
J: TRBJ1-1
size: many
CDR3: CASSPNTGAGAFF
DNA: TGTGCCAGCAGTCCGAACACAGGGGCCGGAGCTTTCTTT

V: TRBV6-1
D: -
J: TRBJ2-7
size: few
CDR3: CASSEATPFEQYF
DNA: TGTGCCAGCAGTGAAGCAACACCCTTTGAGCAGTACTTC

V: TRBV7-2
D: TRBD1
J: TRBJ2-7
size: few
CDR3: CASSSEPGRQGIHEQYF
DNA: TGTGCCAGCAGCTCCGAGCCAGGTAGACAGGGGATCCACGAGCAGTACTTC

V: TRBV7-8
D: TRBD1
J: TRBJ2-3
size: few
CDR3: CASRDRGSTDTQYF
DNA: TGTGCCAGCCGCGACAGGGGGAGCACAGATACGCAGTATTTT

V: TRBV4-3
D: TRBD2
J: TRBJ2-7
size: -
CDR3: CASSQEVGLAGGPGYEQYF
DNA: TGCGCCAGCAGCCAAGAGGTGGGACTCGCGGGAGGGCCGGGGTACGAGCAGTACTTC

V: TRBV12-3/TRBV12-4
D: -
J: TRBJ1-4
size: many
CDR3: CASSLIGAGEKLFF
DNA: TGTGCCAGCAGTTTAATAGGGGCAGGCGAAAAACTGTTTTTT

V: TRBV6-5
D: -
J: TRBJ1-1
size: many
CDR3: CASSYRGRNTEAFF
DNA: TGTGCCAGCAGTTACCGGGGCCGGAACACTGAAGCTTTCTTT

V: TRBV12-3/TRBV12-4
D: -
J: TRBJ1-3
size: -
CDR3: CASSPNWGLFSGNTIYF
DNA: TGTGCCAGCAGTCCTAACTGGGGACTGTTCTCTGGAAACACCATATATTTT

V: TRBV7-9
D: -
J: TRBJ1-4
size: -
CDR3: CASSSSSPEVRREKLFF
DNA: TGTGCCAGCAGCTCCTCCTCCCCCGAGGTCCGCCGAGAAAAACTGTTTTTT

V: TRBV10-2
D: -
J: TRBJ1-5
size: few
CDR3: CASSEGESLPQHF
DNA: TGCGCCAGCAGTGAGGGGGAAAGCTTGCCCCAGCATTTT

V: TRBV10-3
D: TRBD1
J: TRBJ2-2
size: few
CDR3: CAITNRGTGELFF
DNA: TGTGCCATCACCAACAGGGGTACCGGGGAGCTGTTTTTT

V: TRBV25-1
D: -
J: TRBJ2-5
size: -
CDR3: CASSRMGAGLETQYF
DNA: TGTGCCAGCAGTCGTATGGGGGCAGGGCTGGAGACCCAGTACTTC

V: TRBV5-1
D: TRBD1
J: TRBJ1-4
size: once
CDR3: CASSLEDRGGTEKLFF
DNA: TGCGCCAGCAGCTTGGAGGACAGGGGAGGAACTGAAAAACTGTTTTTT

V: TRBV19
D: TRBD1
J: TRBJ1-1
size: -
CDR3: CASSTDRRDTEAFF
DNA: TGTGCCAGTAGTACGGACAGGAGGGACACTGAAGCTTTCTTT

V: TRBV2
D: -
J: TRBJ2-7
size: few
CDR3: CASLLGRDYEQYF
DNA: TGTGCCAGCCTCTTAGGAAGGGACTACGAGCAGTACTTC

V: TRBV19
D: -
J: TRBJ1-2
size: many
CDR3: CASSIAFLRQTNYGYTF
DNA: TGTGCCAGTAGTATAGCTTTCCTCCGACAAACTAACTATGGCTACACCTTC

V: TRBV7-9
D: -
J: TRBJ2-7
size: few
CDR3: CATAPPQNTYEQYF
DNA: TGTGCCACCGCCCCTCCTCAAAATACCTACGAGCAGTACTTC

V: TRBV11-2
D: -
J: TRBJ1-1
size: -
CDR3: CASSSRGTGDMTFF
DNA: TGTGCCAGCAGCTCAAGGGGTACAGGCGATATGACTTTCTTT

V: TRBV10-3
D: -
J: TRBJ1-5
size: few
CDR3: CAISDGARQPQHF
DNA: TGTGCCATCAGTGACGGGGCACGGCAGCCCCAGCATTTT

V: TRBV24-1
D: TRBD1
J: TRBJ2-7
size: -
CDR3: CATSETGASWNEQYF
DNA: TGTGCCACCAGTGAAACAGGGGCCTCCTGGAACGAGCAGTACTTC

V: TRBV4-1
D: -
J: TRBJ1-2
size: few
CDR3: CASSHQDINYGYTF
DNA: TGCGCCAGCAGCCATCAGGACATTAACTATGGCTACACCTTC

V: TRBV5-1
D: -
J: TRBJ2-5
size: -
CDR3: CASSLTSQVETQYF
DNA: TGCGCCAGCAGCTTAACGTCCCAGGTGGAGACCCAGTACTTC

V: TRBV29-1
D: -
J: TRBJ1-2
size: many
CDR3: CSVGRANGYTF
DNA: TGCAGCGTTGGGAGGGCAAATGGCTACACCTTC

V: TRBV20-1
D: -
J: TRBJ2-5
size: -
CDR3: CSARDRVGTQYF
DNA: TGCAGTGCTAGAGATCGGGTAGGGACCCAGTACTTC

V: TRBV7-2
D: -
J: TRBJ1-5
size: -
CDR3: CASSLAGLGAQHF
DNA: TGTGCCAGCAGCTTAGCAGGTTTGGGGGCCCAGCATTTT

V: TRBV6-2/TRBV6-3
D: -
J: TRBJ2-5
size: few
CDR3: CASSYFGVYIGQETQYF
DNA: TGTGCCAGCAGTTACTTCGGGGTTTACATTGGACAAGAGACCCAGTACTTC